This TCR beta chain was obtained from a study of Graves' ophthalmopathy and Graves' hyperthyroidism. Study-wide results and limits: Blood contained most expanded thyroid clonotypes exceeding 0.001 frequency.

As the template, RNA transcripts were used to amplify TCR beta CDR3 regions. HTBI-primed RT-PCR formed the first round, and a multiplex PCR formed the second. From the multiplex PCR reads, TCRdb called clonotypes with MiXCR, one entry per CDR3 protein. The table has fewer than 650,000 distinct CDR3 sequences, roughly 20% seen once. There are a few counts of this clonotype. No antigen is known for it. Stable hyperthyroidism denotes an absence of ophthalmopathy throughout 18 months of follow-up. Hyperthyroidism patients, all newly diagnosed, had under 2 months' duration and ages of 18 to 65. Diagnostic conclusions were grounded in clinical symptoms, serum thyroxine, TRAb, thyroid ultrasound and orbital computed tomography. Trimming took off 4 bases at V and 4 bases at J, with 10 bases between the two ends. This CDR3 has 13 amino acids. Germline V lookup: CDR1 SGHTA, CDR2 FQGNSA.

The V gene is TRBV7-2, the J gene TRBJ2-5; a weak D match, TRBD1 (5 bases). This receptor was taken from a woman under 30 with stable Graves' hyperthyroidism. Some clones in this sample may be carry-over from other donors' samples. The sequenced sample consisted of peripheral blood. This CDR3 reads CASSSVTGETQYF. CDR3 bases: TGTGCCAGCAGCTCAGTTACAGGAGAGACCCAGTACTTC.